The entry below describes one T cell receptor beta chain. This clone was counted a single time. The antigen it binds to is not known. No base-level quality is on record; no much larger clone is a single base apart. Trimmed from V: 1 base; trimmed from J: 3 bases; junction bases lacking a gene match: 9. Reading the germline V gene gives CDR1 SGDLS and CDR2 YYNGEE. There are 17 amino acids in the CDR3, from cysteine to phenylalanine inclusive. The read is trimmed to its CDR3 DNA, 51 bases read in frame from base 1. The immunoSEQ Assay was used to sequence TCRbeta CDR3 regions. After extraction, genomic DNA underwent amplification by bias-controlled multiplex PCR, followed by high-throughput sequencing. As for the original processing: Collapsing and filtering of sequences were performed to quantify the absolute abundance of each unique TCRbeta CDR3 region. T cell fraction was estimated by normalization of TCRbeta template counts to usable DNA, with usable DNA being measured through amplification of reference genes present in all nucleated cells. Repertoire TCRs were annotated as SARS-CoV-2-specific when V gene, CDR3 amino acid sequence and J gene were exactly matched to a known reactive TCR set. The reference SARS-CoV-2 TCR set came from MIRA and was filtered for enrichment in COVID-19-positive ImmuneCODE repertoires, removing public or cross-reactive TCRs. Using the MIRA antigens, annotated TCRs were further analysed by specific ORF or by position within an ORF. Depth was the summed frequency of annotated unique rearrangements, while breadth was defined as annotated unique rearrangements over total unique productive rearrangements. Two-sided Wilcoxon rank-sum tests were used to compare TCR breadth between groups. In its TCRdb copy, this immuneACCESS table keeps in-frame sequences only and misses some clones. Where compared with another copy, unresolved V genes explain less than half of these, and the others have no known cause. That table furnishes V, J and clone size, whereas the DNA furnished D and trimming. The sample profile shows some 330,000 clones; under 90% of them were found once. The ten biggest clones cover about 5% of the sample.

In the paper's terms, the treatment or condition label means: some 19 received Ad26.COV2.S at low or high dose, single or two shots; about 5 received placebo; per-sample allocation not given. Repertoires of vaccine and placebo recipients were sequenced from samples taken on day 63 after the first injection. Cohort 1b enrolled about two dozen adults aged 18-55 years at a single site in Boston, USA, between 29 July and 7 August 2020. Ad26.COV2.S was a replication-incompetent adenovirus type 26 vector expressing a prefusion-stabilized SARS-CoV-2 spike protein from the original Wuhan strain. These data originate in a study of Ad26.COV2.S vaccination and SARS-CoV-2 variants (dated by TCRdb to the early 2020s). Turning to the overall study: Vaccine-arm donors were drawn from COV1001, a multicentre, randomized, double-blind, placebo-controlled phase I-IIa trial of Ad26.COV2.S in healthy adults. Dosing of Ad26.COV2.S was intramuscular, at either 5x10^10 or 1x10^11 viral particles, delivered as one shot or as two shots spaced 56 days apart. Trial participants were randomized into five groups of five: low-dose or high-dose Ad26.COV2.S given once or twice, or placebo on both occasions. A total of roughly 30 samples were included in the TCR-sequenced set, comprising around 19 Ad26.COV2.S vaccine recipients, 5 placebo recipients and 8 SARS-CoV-2 convalescent individuals. Sequencing of the TCRbeta repertoire served to evaluate the specificity and breadth of SARS-CoV-2-reactive T cell receptors following Ad26.COV2.S vaccination. Blinding of investigators to trial group allocation was maintained during experiments and outcome assessment. Findings and caveats that apply to the study as a whole: Vaccine and placebo recipients had similar non-spike TCR breadth, a finding consistent with the vaccine containing only spike. After vaccination, spike-specific CD8+ and CD4+ T cell responses were reported to show substantial breadth. Spike-specific TCR breadth was higher in Ad26.COV2.S recipients than in placebo recipients (P = 0.0014). It was noted by the authors that total T cell responses may have been underestimated by the TCR breadth and depth analyses. The study was not powered for comparison of responses between vaccine doses or regimens.

The sequence was collected from a person between 18 and 59 years old who received the Ad26.COV2.S COVID-19 vaccine or a placebo. This sequence uses TRBV9 and TRBJ2-2; 7 bases in between match TRBD1. This sample comprised peripheral blood, obtained in a trial of Ad26.COV2.S vaccine versus placebo. In nucleotide form, the sequence is TGTGCCAGCAGCGTAAGCACAGGGGCAGCTTACACCGGGGAGCTGTTTTTT. Its coded protein is CASSVSTGAAYTGELFF.